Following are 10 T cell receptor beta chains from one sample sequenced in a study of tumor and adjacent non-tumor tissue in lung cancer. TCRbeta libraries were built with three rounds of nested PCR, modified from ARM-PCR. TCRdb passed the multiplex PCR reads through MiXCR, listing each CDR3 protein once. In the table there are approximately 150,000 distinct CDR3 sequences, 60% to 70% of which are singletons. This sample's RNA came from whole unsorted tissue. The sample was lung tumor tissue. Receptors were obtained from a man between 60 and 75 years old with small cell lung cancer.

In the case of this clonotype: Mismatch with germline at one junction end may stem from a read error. The CDR3 DNA follows: TGTGCCATCAGCTTGTTGACTAGCGGGAGGTCCGGGGAGCTGTTTTTT. This gives the protein CAISLLTSGRSGELFF. The rearrangement joins TRBV5-6 to TRBJ2-2; 13 positions match TRBD2. The CDR3 runs 16 residues. CDR1 and CDR2 from the germline V gene are SGHDT and YYEEEE.

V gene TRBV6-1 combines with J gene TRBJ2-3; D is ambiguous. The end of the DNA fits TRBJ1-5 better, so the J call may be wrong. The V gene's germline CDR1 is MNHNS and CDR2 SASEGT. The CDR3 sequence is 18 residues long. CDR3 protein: CASSYRLAGDTSTDTQHF. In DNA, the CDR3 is TGTGCCAGCAGTTATAGACTAGCGGGAGATACTAGCACAGATACGCAGCATTTT.

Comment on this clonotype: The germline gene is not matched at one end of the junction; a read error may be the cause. The DNA for the CDR3 is TGTGACAGCACCCCCGGGGCAGGGCAGGGCGGGAGGACCTACAATGAGCAGTTCTTC. As protein: CDSTPGAGQGGRTYNEQFF. The gene calls are TRBV6-6 and TRBJ2-1; TRBD2 agrees at 8 bases. The V gene's germline CDR1 is MNHNY and CDR2 SVGAGI (reference sequence). This CDR3 contains 19 residues.

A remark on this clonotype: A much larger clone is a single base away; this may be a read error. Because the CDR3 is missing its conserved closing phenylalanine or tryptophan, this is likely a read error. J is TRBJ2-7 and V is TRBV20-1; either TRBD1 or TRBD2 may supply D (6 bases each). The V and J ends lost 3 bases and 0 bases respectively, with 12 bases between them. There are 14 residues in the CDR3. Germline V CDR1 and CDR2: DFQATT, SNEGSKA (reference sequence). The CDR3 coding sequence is TGCAGTGCTAGTGCCCGGGGGCTCTCCTACGAGCAGTACCTC. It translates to CSASARGLSYEQYL.

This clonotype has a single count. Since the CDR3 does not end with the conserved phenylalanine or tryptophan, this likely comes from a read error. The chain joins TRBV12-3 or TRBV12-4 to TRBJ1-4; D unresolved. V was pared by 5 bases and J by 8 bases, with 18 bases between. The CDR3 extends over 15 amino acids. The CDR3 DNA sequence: TGTGCCAGCAGTCACTTTGAGCGGGTCAGGGAAAAACTGTTTTTA. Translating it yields CASSHFERVREKLFL.

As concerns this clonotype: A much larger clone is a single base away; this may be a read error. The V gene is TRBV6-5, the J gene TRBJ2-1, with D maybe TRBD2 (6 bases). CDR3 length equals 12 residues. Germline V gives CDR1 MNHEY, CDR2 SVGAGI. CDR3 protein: CASSYVGGEHFF. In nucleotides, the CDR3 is TGTGCCAGCAGTTACGTGGGAGGTGAGCATTTCTTC.

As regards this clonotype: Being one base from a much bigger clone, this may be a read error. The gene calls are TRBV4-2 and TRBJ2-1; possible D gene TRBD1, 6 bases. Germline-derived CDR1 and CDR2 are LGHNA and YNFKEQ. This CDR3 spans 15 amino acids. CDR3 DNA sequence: TGTTCCAGCAGCCAACAGGGACAAGCAAACAATGAGCAGTTCTTC. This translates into CSSSQQGQANNEQFF.

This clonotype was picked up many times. Written as DNA, the CDR3 is TGCGCCAGCAGTGAGTCTCGAGGACAGGGTGGATATGGCTACACCTTC. This translates into CASSESRGQGGYGYTF. V usage is TRBV10-2 and J usage is TRBJ1-2; 8 bases align to TRBD1. The CDR3 length is 16 residues. Trimming cost V 0 bases and J 5 bases; bases outside gene matches: 8. The germline V gene has CDR1 WSHSY and CDR2 SAAADI.

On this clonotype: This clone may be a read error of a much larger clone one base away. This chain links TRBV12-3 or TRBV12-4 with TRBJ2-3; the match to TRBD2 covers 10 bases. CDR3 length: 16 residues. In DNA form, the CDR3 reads TGTGCCAGCCGCAATGGACTAGCGGAGGGCACAGATAAGCAGTATTTT. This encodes CASRNGLAEGTDKQYF.

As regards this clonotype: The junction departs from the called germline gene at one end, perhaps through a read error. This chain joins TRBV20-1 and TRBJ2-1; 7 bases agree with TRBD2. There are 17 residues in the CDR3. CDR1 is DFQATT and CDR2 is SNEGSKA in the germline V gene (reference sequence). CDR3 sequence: CSARDPSASGAYIEQFF. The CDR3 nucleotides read TGCAGTGCTAGAGACCCCTCGGCTAGCGGAGCTTACATTGAGCAGTTCTTC.